What follows are 10 T cell receptor beta chains derived from one specimen sequenced in a study of CD8 T cells in Susac syndrome. Random hexamers primed reverse transcription of roughly 0.45 to 1 ug RNA. A single record per CDR3 protein comes from TCRdb applying MiXCR to the immunoSEQ multiplex PCR reads. Of just under 150,000 distinct CDR3 sequences in the sample, approximately 94% were seen once. The sequenced sample was CD4+ T cells from PBMCs. Receptor source: a human donor in good health.

The chain carries TRBV30 and TRBJ1-5; TRBD1 agrees at 7 bases. The CDR3 totals 19 residues. J lost 4 bases, V lost 2 bases, and 20 bases had no gene match. CDR1 is GTSNPN and CDR2 is SVGIG in the germline V gene (reference sequence). DNA of the CDR3: TGTGCCTGGAGTACCTCCGGGGCTCGACAGGGAAGTTCTAATCAGCCCCAGCATTTT. Its protein is CAWSTSGARQGSSNQPQHF.

In nucleotides, the CDR3 is TGCAGTGCTGCACAGGGGGGAATGGATACGCAGTATTTT. It translates to CSAAQGGMDTQYF. The gene calls are TRBV20-1 and TRBJ2-3; 8 bases fit TRBD1. J lost 6 bases, V lost 5 bases, and 7 bases had no gene match. Germline assignment: CDR1 DFQATT and CDR2 SNEGSKA (reference sequence). This CDR3 has 13 residues.

The rearrangement links TRBV7-2 to TRBJ2-2; weak D call: TRBD2 (5 bases). Germline V gives CDR1 SGHTA, CDR2 FQGNSA. The CDR3 totals 14 residues. Deletions cut 5 bases from V and 5 bases from J, with 12 bases between. The CDR3 loop reads CASSPSLATGELFF. The CDR3 DNA reads TGTGCCAGCAGCCCCTCTCTAGCAACCGGGGAGCTGTTTTTT.

The J gene is TRBJ2-2, the V gene TRBV4-1; D ambiguous. This CDR3 is 15 amino acids long. V was trimmed by 0 bases and J by 5 bases, leaving 10 bases between them. Germline assignment: CDR1 MGHRA and CDR2 YSYEKL. The CDR3 sequence: CASSQEAAWTGELFF. The CDR3 DNA is TGCGCCAGCAGCCAAGAGGCTGCTTGGACCGGGGAGCTGTTTTTT.

J is TRBJ1-5 and V is TRBV24-1; tentative D call: TRBD1 (5 bases). There are 15 residues in the CDR3. Germline V gene sequence: CDR1 KGHDR, CDR2 SFDVKD. V was cut by 9 bases and J by 4 bases, with 18 bases left in between. The CDR3 region has the DNA TGTGCCACCTACATCAGGGATAAAGGGAATCAGCCCCAGCATTTT. Protein sequence: CATYIRDKGNQPQHF.

This clonotype was counted a single time. The CDR3 reads CSVLTGPYEQYF. The CDR3 nucleotides are TGCAGCGTACTGACAGGGCCCTACGAGCAGTACTTC. The rearrangement joins TRBV29-1 to TRBJ2-7; 7 positions match TRBD1. The V segment lost 6 bases and the J segment 2 bases; nucleotides outside the gene matches: 4. Per the germline V gene, CDR1 is SQVTM and CDR2 is ANQGSEA. This CDR3 has 12 residues.

As for this clonotype: One end of the junction does not line up with germline, which may come from a read error. The J gene is TRBJ1-2, the V gene TRBV7-9; D is perhaps TRBD1 (6 bases). Germline V gene lookup returns CDR1 SEHNR and CDR2 FQNEAQ (reference sequence). The CDR3 is made up of 17 amino acids. The CDR3 loop is CASTLGAGAFDNYGYTF. The CDR3 DNA sequence: TGTGCCAGCACCTTAGGGGCAGGGGCGTTTGATAACTATGGCTACACCTTC. Based on the CDR3 plus reference TRBV7-9 and TRBJ1-2, the full variable domain is DTGVSQNPRHKITKRGQNVTFRCDPISEHNRLYWYRQTLGQGPEFLTYFQNEAQLEKSRLLSDRFSAERPKGSFSTLEIQRTEQGDSAMYLCASTLGAGAFDNYGYTFGSGTRLTVV.

The gene calls are TRBV28 and TRBJ2-1, with 9 bases aligning to TRBD1. Trimming took 2 bases from V and 9 from J; bases not matched to a gene: 8. This CDR3 is 15 amino acids long. Germline CDR1 is MDHEN and CDR2 is SYDVKM. CDR3 region: CASSLGSQGAGEQFF. CDR3 DNA sequence: TGTGCCAGCAGTTTAGGTTCACAGGGGGCCGGTGAGCAGTTCTTC.

The chain carries TRBV7-9 and TRBJ2-1; the D is unclear. CDR1 SEHNR and CDR2 FQNEAQ come from the germline V gene (reference sequence). CDR3 length: 13 amino acids. Trimming removed 4 bases at V and 2 bases at J, with 6 bases between. CDR3 sequence (DNA): TGTGCCAGCAGCTCCCAACCCTACAATGAGCAGTTCTTC. Protein product: CASSSQPYNEQFF.

CDR3 bases: TGCAGTGCTTGGGACAGGGAGTTCCAAGAGACCCAGTACTTC. This encodes CSAWDREFQETQYF. The chain has TRBV20-1 and TRBJ2-5; 9 bases line up with TRBD1. The J segment lost 1 base and the V segment lost 5 bases, leaving 5 bases of the junction unmatched. The length of the CDR3 is 14 residues. The V gene's germline CDR1 is DFQATT and CDR2 SNEGSKA (reference sequence).